This TCR beta chain appears in the sequencing data of a study of neoadjuvant anti-PD-1 for oral cavity cancer. Study details: Patients mostly received three to four biweekly nivolumab doses at 3 mg/kg before surgery. Study observations and caveats: With three patients per group, TCR findings need larger cohorts. Treg/Th17 ratio rose with pretreatment blood and fell with post-treatment tumor TCRbeta clonality.

Time point indicated: after neoadjuvant nivolumab, at surgical resection. The assay was immunoSEQ multiplex PCR, and TCRdb's table has in-frame clones only and misses some. Of about 10,000 clones listed, about 60% were seen once; the top ten hold around 4.5%. Remarks on this clone: Antigen specificity is unknown.

This CDR3 has 15 residues. The trim removed 5 bases at V and 7 bases at J, leaving 8 bases unmatched. Per germline, CDR1 SGHTA and CDR2 FQGTGA. Sequenced material: PBMCs, taken after nivolumab (anti-PD-1) treatment. The V call is TRBV7-3, the J call TRBJ2-1, with TRBD1 matching 10 bases. The receptor was isolated from a person aged 35-79 years with oral cavity squamous cell carcinoma. The CDR3: CASSTRTGGRNEQFF. The DNA of the CDR3 is TGTGCCAGCAGCACCCGGACAGGGGGTAGGAATGAGCAGTTCTTC.